This paragraph covers one TCR beta chain sequence. The sample is drawn from a study of T cell responses to AZD1222 COVID-19 vaccine. Libraries were prepared by immunoSEQ multiplex PCR; TCRdb keeps only in-frame clonotypes and omits some of them. The sample gives approximately 130,000 clones, approximately 86% of which show up once; around 3% is in the top ten. The source was peripheral blood, collected 28 days after the second AZD1222 dose. This clonotype was sampled from an adult who received the AZD1222 COVID-19 vaccine.

The DNA for the CDR3 is TGTGCCAGCAGTTACGCTCAGGTGAATTCACCCCTCCACTTT. Translating gives CASSYAQVNSPLHF. The chain recombines TRBV6-2 or TRBV6-3 with TRBJ1-6; D is ambiguous. The V gene lost 2 bases and the J gene lost 7 bases, with 9 bases spanning the gap. Germline assignment: CDR1 MNHEY and CDR2 SVGEGT. CDR3 length equals 14 residues.